The rows below give T cell receptor beta chains drawn from one sample of a study of CD8 T cells in ankylosing spondylitis. TCRdb passed the 5' RACE reads through MiXCR, listing each CDR3 protein once. The repertoire has about 69,000 distinct CDR3 sequences, approximately 5.3% of them found once; the top ten carry 2.2%. The sequenced sample was blood, either unsorted or a sorted T cell fraction (not recorded which). The receptors originated from a male donor with ankylosing spondylitis or in good health (not recorded which). CDR3s include the opening cysteine and the closing phenylalanine or tryptophan. D genes are given only for firm matches. The size entry is marked missing in some rows and otherwise reads once, few, many or a size class.

13,TRBJ2-1,-,TRBD2,TRBV5-1,TGCGCCAGCAGCCAAGGGCTAGCGGATGAGCAGTTCTTC,CASSQGLADEQFF
15,TRBJ1-5,many,-,TRBV20-1,TGCAGTGCTCCCCTCCCCTCAAACAGCAATCAGCCCCAGCATTTT,CSAPLPSNSNQPQHF
13,TRBJ2-1,many,-,TRBV28,TGTGCCAGCAGCCGTACTAGTTTCAATGAGCAGTTCTTC,CASSRTSFNEQFF
12,TRBJ1-5,many,-,TRBV28,TGTGCCAGCAGGTATGAGAATCAGCCCCAGCATTTT,CASRYENQPQHF
14,TRBJ2-3,few,TRBD2,TRBV4-3,TGCGCCAGCAGCCGCGGGGGGCTGGGAGATACGCAGTATTTT,CASSRGGLGDTQYF
14,TRBJ2-7,many,-,TRBV10-2,TGCGCCAGCAGGAAAGGTACATTAGGCTACGAGCAGTACTTC,CASRKGTLGYEQYF
12,TRBJ2-3,many,-,TRBV12-3/TRBV12-4,TGTGCCAGCCAAAATCCTTTGGATACGCAGTATTTT,CASQNPLDTQYF
16,TRBJ1-1,-,TRBD1,TRBV7-2,TGTGCCAGCAGCTTAGGAACAGGGGTTCGGATCACTGAAGCTATCTTT,CASSLGTGVRITEAIF
14,TRBJ1-2,many,-,TRBV10-3,TGTGCCATCAGTGAGCCACCGGACAGATATGGCTACACCTTC,CAISEPPDRYGYTF
13,TRBJ2-7,many,-,TRBV29-1,TGCAGCGTTGCTGGGGGGCGGGAATACGAGCAGTACTTC,CSVAGGREYEQYF
16,TRBJ1-1,-,-,TRBV18,TGTGCCAGCTCACCACTTTACAGCGGGGTGAACACTGAAGCTTTCTTT,CASSPLYSGVNTEAFF
20,TRBJ1-1,many,TRBD1,TRBV20-1,TGCAGTGCTAATACAGGGGGCTCTTTTGAAGGAATGTTCAAGTACACTGAAGCTTTCTTT,CSANTGGSFEGMFKYTEAFF
17,TRBJ2-7,many,-,TRBV28,TGTGCCAGCAGTTTCGTAAATTTACGGACAGTTTTCTACGAGCAGTACTTC,CASSFVNLRTVFYEQYF
11,TRBJ2-7,many,-,TRBV6-5,TGTGCCAGCAAGAGGGTCAGCGAGCAGTACTTC,CASKRVSEQYF
13,TRBJ2-1,many,-,TRBV20-1,TGCAGTGCCGTCACTACCTCCTACAATGAGCAGTTCTTC,CSAVTTSYNEQFF
19,TRBJ2-5,many,TRBD2,TRBV4-1,TGCGCCAGCAGCCAAGGAGGTCCACTAGCGGGGGGGATTTTGGAGACCCAGTACTTC,CASSQGGPLAGGILETQYF
12,TRBJ2-7,many,-,TRBV10-3,TGTGCCATCAGTATTCGGGAGTACGAGCAGTACTTC,CAISIREYEQYF
14,TRBJ2-5,many,-,TRBV11-2,TGTGCCAGCAGCTTTGTACAGGGACAAGAGACCCAGTACTTC,CASSFVQGQETQYF
16,TRBJ2-7,many,TRBD2,TRBV4-2,TGTGCCAGCAGCCCCGCACTAGCGGGGGGCCCATACGAGCAGTACTTC,CASSPALAGGPYEQYF
14,TRBJ2-3,many,-,TRBV12-3/TRBV12-4,TGTGCCAGCACCACGGGACTGTACACAGATACGCAGTATTTT,CASTTGLYTDTQYF
13,TRBJ2-7,many,TRBD1,TRBV12-3/TRBV12-4,TGTGCCAGCACCATGACAGGGGCCTACGAGCAGTACTTC,CASTMTGAYEQYF
11,TRBJ2-3,many,-,TRBV20-1,TGCAGTGCTATACCCACAGATACGCAGTATTTT,CSAIPTDTQYF
14,TRBJ2-3,many,-,TRBV18,TGTGCCAGCTCACCAGGGGGTGGAGGAGATACGCAGTATTTT,CASSPGGGGDTQYF
14,TRBJ2-3,many,-,TRBV19,TGTGCCAGTAGACCCGCAGGCAGCACAGATACGCAGTATTTT,CASRPAGSTDTQYF
16,TRBJ2-1,many,TRBD2,TRBV20-1,TGCAGTGCTACCTTGGGGGGACTAGCTTTTCCTAATGAGCAGTTCTTC,CSATLGGLAFPNEQFF
20,TRBJ2-2,many,-,TRBV5-1,TGCGCCAGCAGCTTGGTTTTCAGGACAGCGAAACTTACGAACACCGGGGAGCTGTTTTTT,CASSLVFRTAKLTNTGELFF